This entry features one T cell receptor beta chain sequence. This record belongs to a study of blood T cell repertoires in COVID-19. Study context: Italy, Spain and the United States were the sources of the convalescent and acute COVID-19 samples. T cells, B-cell-depleted T cells, or PBMCs supplied cDNA or gDNA.

The germline V and J ends were trimmed by 4 bases and 0 bases, with 9 bases remaining between them. The CDR3 runs 13 residues. Germline V gene data show CDR1 as GTSNPN and CDR2 as SVGIG (reference sequence). The method was immunoSEQ multiplex PCR; TCRdb's version includes in-frame clones alone and lacks a portion of them. This table holds under 200,000 clones, around 85% found once. Patients at the Seattle site were enrolled during active infection and followed longitudinally. Sequenced sample: peripheral blood. This TCR derives from a man in his 60s with COVID-19, enrolled during active disease. The chain is built from TRBV30 and TRBJ1-1; maybe TRBD1 (5 bases). CDR3 coding DNA: TGTGCCTGGAACCAGGGTTTGAACACTGAAGCTTTCTTT. Its protein is CAWNQGLNTEAFF.